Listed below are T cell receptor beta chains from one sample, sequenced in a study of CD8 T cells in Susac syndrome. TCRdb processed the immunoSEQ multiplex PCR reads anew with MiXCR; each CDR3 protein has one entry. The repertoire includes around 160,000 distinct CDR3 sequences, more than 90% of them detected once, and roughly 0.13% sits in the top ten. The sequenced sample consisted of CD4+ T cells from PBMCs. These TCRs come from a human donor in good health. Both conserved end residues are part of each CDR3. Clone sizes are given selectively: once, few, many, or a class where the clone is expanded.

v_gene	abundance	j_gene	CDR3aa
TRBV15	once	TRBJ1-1	CATSRGAGWVTEAFF
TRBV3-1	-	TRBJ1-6	CASSQMGGDSPLHF
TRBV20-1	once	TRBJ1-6	CSAADGDNSPLHF
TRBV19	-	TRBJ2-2	CASSILGTGSTGELFF
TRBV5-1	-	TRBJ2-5	CASSVGLASPKETQYF
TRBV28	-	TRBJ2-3	CASSSGPNNVDTQYF
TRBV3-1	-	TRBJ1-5	CASSPPAGQPQHF
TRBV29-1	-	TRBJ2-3	CSVEDRRRGGTDTQYF
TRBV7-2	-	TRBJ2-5	CASSIWRETQYF
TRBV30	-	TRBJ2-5	CAFTGGSETQYF
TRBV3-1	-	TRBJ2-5	CASSQDRGTQYF
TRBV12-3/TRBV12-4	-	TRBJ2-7	CASRTGVSEQYF
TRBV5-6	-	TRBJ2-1	CASSLVTIISYNEQFF
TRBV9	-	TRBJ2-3	CASSEGTTDTQYF
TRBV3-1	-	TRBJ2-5	CASSPGQTQYF
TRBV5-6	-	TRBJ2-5	CASSLLGLGVQETQYF
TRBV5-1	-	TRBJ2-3	CASSFGTGNTDTQYF
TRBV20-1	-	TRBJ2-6	CSAGLQGSGVLTF
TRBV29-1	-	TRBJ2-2	CSVASSGVGTGELFF
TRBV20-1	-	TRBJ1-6	CSARDPGRGNSPLHF
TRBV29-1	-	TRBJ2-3	CSTSGGEGTDTQYF
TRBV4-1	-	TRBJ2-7	CASSPQRGITYEQYF
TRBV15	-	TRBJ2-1	CATSRAGEGVNEQFF
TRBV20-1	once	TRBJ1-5	CSARDGEGGNQPQHF
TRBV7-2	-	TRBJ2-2	CASSLAQTNTGELFF
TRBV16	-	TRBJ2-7	CASRGIGGTYEQYF
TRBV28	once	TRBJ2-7	CASSSNRGTRDF
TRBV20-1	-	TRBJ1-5	CSARRDINQPQHF
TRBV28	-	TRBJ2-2	CASSYTTGELFF
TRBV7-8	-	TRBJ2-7	CASLLAGAYEQYF
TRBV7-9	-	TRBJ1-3	CASSPRSVSGNTIYF
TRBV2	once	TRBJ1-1	CASRLAGLRTEAFF
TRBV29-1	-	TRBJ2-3	CSVGQGLGDTQYF
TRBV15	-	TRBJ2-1	CATSSQGTARNEQFF
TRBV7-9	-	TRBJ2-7	CASSLSNYEQYF
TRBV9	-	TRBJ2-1	CASSVGLPGEQFF
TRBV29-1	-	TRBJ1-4	CSVRSATNEKLFF
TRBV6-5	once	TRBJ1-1	CASIPSGSSRAFF
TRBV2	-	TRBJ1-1	CASDDRATEAFF
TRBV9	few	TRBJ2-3	CASSTGTDTQYF
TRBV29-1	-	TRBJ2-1	CSATLRLAHNEQFF
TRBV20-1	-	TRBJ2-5	CSARDRTGVETQYF
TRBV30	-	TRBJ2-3	CAGQGPSTDTQYF
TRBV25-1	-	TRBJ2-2	CASLEPGLTGELFF
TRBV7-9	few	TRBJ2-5	CASSLGGGVETQYF
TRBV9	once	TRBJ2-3	CASSVRTGSTDTQYF
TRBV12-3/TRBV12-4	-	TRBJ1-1	CASRAAYMNTEAFF
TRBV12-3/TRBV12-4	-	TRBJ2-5	CASSPLLRETQYF
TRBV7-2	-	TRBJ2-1	CASSLSGGLHNEQFF
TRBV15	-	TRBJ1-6	CATSGEGGSPLHF
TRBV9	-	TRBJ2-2	CASSVDSNTGELFF